This T cell receptor beta chain was sequenced during a study of T cell repertoires in cytomegalovirus infection. Whole-study context: Indications of both CMV infection and matching HLA type were provided by public TCR beta signatures.

The germline V and J ends were trimmed by 1 base and 3 bases, with 15 bases remaining between them. CDR3 length equals 16 residues. Germline V gives CDR1 SEHNR, CDR2 FQNEAQ (reference sequence). As to this clonotype: Its matching antigen is unknown.

Each CDR3 protein is one row after TCRdb ran MiXCR on the reads. The sample lists around 120,000 distinct CDR3 sequences, 24% occurring once. Points from the study as a whole: The ex vivo response was dominated by HLA-C-restricted CMV-specific TCR beta clonotypes. Summed frequency of shared TCR beta families picked out CMV carriers who also had the relevant HLA.

The rearrangement links TRBV7-9 to TRBJ1-1; tentative D call: TRBD1 (5 bases). Source material: PBMCs, sequenced either directly or after in vitro stimulation (not recorded which). This clonotype was obtained from a human donor in good health (CMV status not recorded). Some clones in this sample may be carry-over from other donors' samples. CDR3 amino acids: CASSLGGVGLYTEAFF. The CDR3 DNA sequence: TGTGCCAGCAGCTTAGGGGGCGTGGGGTTGTACACTGAAGCTTTCTTT.